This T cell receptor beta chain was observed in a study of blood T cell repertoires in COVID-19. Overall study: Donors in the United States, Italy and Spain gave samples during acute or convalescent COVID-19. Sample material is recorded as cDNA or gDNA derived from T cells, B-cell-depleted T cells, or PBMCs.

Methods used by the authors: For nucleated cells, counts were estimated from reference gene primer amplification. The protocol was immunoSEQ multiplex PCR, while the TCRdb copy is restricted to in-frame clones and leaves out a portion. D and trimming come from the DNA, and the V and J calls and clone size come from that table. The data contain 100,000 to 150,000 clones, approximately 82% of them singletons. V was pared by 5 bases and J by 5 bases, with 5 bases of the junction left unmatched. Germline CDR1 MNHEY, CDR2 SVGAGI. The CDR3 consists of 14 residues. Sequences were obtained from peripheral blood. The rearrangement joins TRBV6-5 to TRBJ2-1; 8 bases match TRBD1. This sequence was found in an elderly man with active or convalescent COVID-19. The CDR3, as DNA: TGTGCCAGCAGTCCCGGGACAGGTCACAATGAGCAGTTCTTC. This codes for CASSPGTGHNEQFF.